What follows are 13 T cell receptor beta chains derived from one specimen sequenced in a study of T cell repertoires in cytomegalovirus infection. Antigen specificity for these receptors is unknown. From the reads, TCRdb called clonotypes with MiXCR, one entry per CDR3 protein. Among about 920,000 distinct CDR3 sequences listed, roughly a third were seen once. The sample here was cultured CD8+ T cells from PBMCs, taken from culture after CMV antigen stimulation. The receptor set was obtained from a human donor in good health (CMV status not recorded). Some clones in this sample may be carry-over from other donors' samples.

There are many counts of this clonotype. The chain carries TRBV7-9 and TRBJ1-1, with a weak D call TRBD1 (5 bases). The CDR3 covers 14 residues. Between the trimmed V and J ends, which lost 5 bases and 1 base, there was a span of 11 bases. From germline, CDR1 is SEHNR and CDR2 FQNEAQ (reference sequence). This CDR3 is CASSPGTTNTEAFF. The CDR3 DNA reads TGTGCCAGCAGCCCCGGGACGACGAACACTGAAGCTTTCTTT. The complete variable domain, with remaining parts taken from reference TRBV7-9 and TRBJ1-1, reads DTGVSQNPRHKITKRGQNVTFRCDPISEHNRLYWYRQTLGQGPEFLTYFQNEAQLEKSRLLSDRFSAERPKGSFSTLEIQRTEQGDSAMYLCASSPGTTNTEAFFGQGTRLTVV.

The J gene is TRBJ2-5, the V gene TRBV7-4; D remains ambiguous. Germline V CDR1 and CDR2: SGHVT, SQSDAQ. This CDR3 comprises 13 residues. Deletions cut 10 bases from V and 3 bases from J, with 15 bases between. The CDR3 bases are TGTGCCAACCGGCGGTCAGTGAAAGAGACCCAGTACTTC. Protein: CANRRSVKETQYF.

The sample holds a few counts of this clonotype. This chain joins TRBV28 and TRBJ1-5, with D possibly TRBD1 on 6 matching bases. The V and J ends lost 6 bases and 7 bases respectively, with 16 bases between them. The CDR3 is 14 residues long. Germline V CDR1 and CDR2: MDHEN, SYDVKM. The CDR3 nucleotides read TGTGCCAGCAGAGGGGGTTCGGTCAAGCAGCCCCAGCATTTT. Translation: CASRGGSVKQPQHF.

This chain links TRBV19 with TRBJ2-5; perhaps TRBD2 as D (6 bases). The CDR3 contains 15 residues. V lost 5 bases and J 2 bases, leaving 15 bases between the germline ends. Germline V gene data show CDR1 as LNHDA and CDR2 as SQIVND (reference sequence). CDR3 region: CASSRGLQYQETQYF. CDR3 nucleotides: TGTGCCAGTAGTCGGGGACTGCAATATCAAGAGACCCAGTACTTC.

This sequence joins TRBV5-1 and TRBJ2-2; TRBD1 is a possible D gene (6 bases). The CDR3 length is 14 residues. The ends were cut back, 6 bases at V and 1 base at J, with 10 bases in the middle. The germline V gene has CDR1 SGHRS and CDR2 YFSETQ. The CDR3, as DNA: TGCGCCAGCATCGGGACAATGAACACCGGGGAGCTGTTTTTT. This sequence encodes CASIGTMNTGELFF. Full variable domain (outside the CDR3, taken from reference TRBV5-1 and TRBJ2-2): KAGVTQTPRYLIKTRGQQVTLSCSPISGHRSVSWYQQTPGQGLQFLFEYFSETQRNKGNFPGRFSGRQFSNSRSEMNVSTLELGDSALYLCASIGTMNTGELFFGEGSRLTVL.

This clonotype came up once. V usage is TRBV25-1 and J usage is TRBJ1-1; D is unclear. Trimming cost V 4 bases and J 0 bases, with 21 bases left between them. The V gene's germline CDR1 is MGHDK and CDR2 SYGVNS. The CDR3 loop spans 18 amino acids. The CDR3, as DNA: TGTGCCAGCAGTGGTTACTCGCCGGTCAGCCGGGTGAACACTGAAGCTTTCTTT. Its translation is CASSGYSPVSRVNTEAFF. Full variable domain (remainder filled in from reference TRBV25-1 and TRBJ1-1): EADIYQTPRYLVIGTGKKITLECSQTMGHDKMYWYQQDPGMELHLIHYSYGVNSTEKGDLSSESTVSRIRTEHFPLTLESARPSHTSQYLCASSGYSPVSRVNTEAFFGQGTRLTVV.

As to this clonotype: The germline gene is not matched at one end of the junction; a read error may be the cause. V usage is TRBV10-1 and J usage is TRBJ2-3, with 9 bases lining up with TRBD2. CDR1 and CDR2 from the germline V gene are WNHNN and SYGVQD (reference sequence). This CDR3 region has 16 residues. The CDR3: CASSDSSSGVADTQYF. Here the CDR3 DNA reads TGTGCCAGCAGTGACTCATCTAGCGGGGTCGCAGATACGCAGTATTTT.

This clonotype was detected ten times or more. The V call is TRBV6-6, the J call TRBJ2-5; possibly TRBD2 for D (6 bases). Germline V gives CDR1 MNHNY, CDR2 SVGAGI (reference sequence). The CDR3 loop spans 14 amino acids. Trimming shortened V by 0 bases and J by 5 bases, and 10 bases separated the two germline ends. CDR3 in amino acids: CASSYSSGRETQYF. CDR3 in DNA: TGTGCCAGCAGTTACTCGTCGGGGAGGGAGACCCAGTACTTC.

The chain employs TRBV25-1 and TRBJ1-2; 8 positions agree with TRBD1. CDR1 and CDR2 (germline): MGHDK, SYGVNS. After removal of 8 bases from V and 7 bases from J, the junction contained 12 bases not matched to a gene. There are 14 residues in the CDR3. This CDR3 reads CASGVGTGSGGYTF. CDR3 DNA sequence: TGTGCCAGCGGGGTGGGGACAGGTTCTGGTGGCTACACCTTC.

V and J are TRBV2 and TRBJ2-7; no clear D. CDR3 length: 11 residues. Germline V lookup: CDR1 SNHLY, CDR2 FYNNEI. V lost 11 bases, J lost 3 bases, and 11 bases lay in between. The CDR3: CAGRSGYEQYF. The CDR3 DNA sequence: TGTGCCGGACGTTCTGGCTACGAGCAGTACTTC.

This chain connects TRBV2 to TRBJ2-7; 7 bases are shared with TRBD1. CDR1 is SNHLY and CDR2 is FYNNEI in the germline V gene. CDR3 length: 16 residues. V was pared by 6 bases and J by 2 bases, with 13 bases of the junction left unmatched. In DNA, the CDR3 is TGTGCCAGCAGCGTTCCTACAGGGGAATCTACCTACGAGCAGTACTTC. Protein sequence: CASSVPTGESTYEQYF.

This clonotype showed up just a few times. V is TRBV7-9 and J is TRBJ2-3; D ambiguous. The CDR3 runs 13 residues. The V end was cut by 7 bases, the J end by 0 bases, with 8 bases between. In germline, CDR1 is SEHNR, CDR2 FQNEAQ (reference sequence). CDR3 loop: CASNGRSTDTQYF. For the CDR3, the DNA is TGTGCCAGCAACGGACGGAGCACAGATACGCAGTATTTT.

CDR3 sequence reads: CASSIKTGFEETQYF. The DNA for the CDR3 is TGTGCCAGCAGCATAAAAACAGGGTTTGAAGAGACCCAGTACTTC. The genes are TRBV7-4 and TRBJ2-5, with a possible D match to TRBD1 (6 bases). Germline CDR1 and CDR2: SGHVT and SQSDAQ. V was cut by 5 bases and J by 3 bases, with 16 bases left in between. There are 15 residues in the CDR3. The entire variable domain, with the rest obtained from reference TRBV7-4 and TRBJ2-5, is as follows: GAGVSQSPRYKVAKRGRDVALRCDSISGHVTLYWYRQTLGQGSEVLTYSQSDAQRDKSGRPSGRFSAERPERSVSTLKIQRTEQGDSAVYLCASSIKTGFEETQYFGPGTRLLVL.